This T cell receptor (beta chain) was recorded in a study of cytomegalovirus exposure and HLA in healthy donors. About the research overall: As an earlier analysis found, some 180 million T cells yielded about 120 million unique TCR beta sequences. Study outcomes and limitations: With later analysis, a missense DCLRE1C variant became linked to TCR beta V- and J-gene trimming.

PCR was performed using 60 Vbeta and 13 Jbeta primers. Assay used: immunoSEQ multiplex PCR; TCRdb lists only in-frame clones, some missing. The sample lists over 75,000 clones, over 60% occurring once. On this clone itself: Its antigen is not known. At the DNA level, this CDR3 is encoded by other sequences in the same sample as well.

The CDR3 length is 15 residues. Trimming removed 0 bases at V and 2 bases at J, with 8 bases between. Germline CDR1 MNHEY, CDR2 SVGAGI. The origin of this receptor is a male donor in good health and CMV-seropositive. Sequences were obtained from PBMCs. This chain uses TRBV6-5 with TRBJ1-5; possible D gene TRBD1, 6 bases. The CDR3 DNA reads TGTGCCAGCAGTTACTCAAGACAGGGCAATCAGCCCCAGCATTTT. Translation gives CASSYSRQGNQPQHF.